This record covers a single T cell receptor beta chain. Antigen specificity is unknown. The entry originates in a study of T-cell memory formation after mild COVID-19. Study-wide findings and caveats: Later expanders leaned toward CD4+, whereas clones contracting from day 15 to 85 were balanced CD4/CD8. Whether second-wave clones peaking at day 37 were SARS-CoV-2 specific went unconfirmed. Cross-reactive memory appears to have joined, as suggested by some responding clones showing up in pre-infection memory.

The length of the CDR3 is 16 residues. Germline CDR1 and CDR2: LGHNA and YNFKEQ. V shed 0 bases and J shed 1 base, with 10 bases lying between them. TCRdb ran MiXCR on the 5' RACE reads and lists one entry per CDR3 protein. The profile covers approximately 340,000 distinct CDR3 sequences, with approximately 12% appearing a single time and roughly 23% taken by the ten largest. Sequencing was performed on PBMCs or a T cell subset sorted from them (not recorded which). The receptor comes from a man between 18 and 35 years old who had mild COVID-19 (a few samples of this study predate the infection). Cell type and time point are not known. The chain carries TRBV4-2 and TRBJ1-5; D call uncertain. The CDR3, as DNA: TGTGCCAGCAGCCAAGATCGGATAGGGAGCAATCAGCCCCAGCATTTT. Protein sequence: CASSQDRIGSNQPQHF.